This is a list of T cell receptor beta chains from one sample in a study of T cells after yellow fever vaccination. TCRdb processed the 5' RACE reads anew with MiXCR; each CDR3 protein has one entry. Altogether fewer than 450,000 distinct CDR3 sequences are present, 9.5% to 13% being singletons, with the ten largest covering around 20%. The sequences come from PBMCs, collected on the day of the first yellow fever vaccination. The source of these receptors is a man in his late teens or twenties who received the YFV17D yellow fever vaccine. The CDR3 runs from the conserved cysteine through the conserved F or W. The D gene is left open where the match is weak. The size of a clone is reported for some rows only, either as once, few or many, or as a class for expanded clones.

clone_size: NA
d_call: NA
j_call: TRBJ1-6
v_call: TRBV9
cdr3_aa: CASSVDFNSPLHF
cdr3_nt: TGTGCCAGCAGCGTCGACTTCAATTCACCCCTCCACTTT

clone_size: NA
d_call: NA
j_call: TRBJ2-6
v_call: TRBV6-5
cdr3_aa: CASSYGVGGANVLTF
cdr3_nt: TGTGCCAGCAGTTATGGGGTGGGGGGGGCCAACGTCCTGACTTTC

clone_size: NA
d_call: NA
j_call: TRBJ1-5
v_call: TRBV5-6
cdr3_aa: CASSHRDRDYSNQPQHF
cdr3_nt: TGTGCCAGCAGCCACCGGGACCGAGACTATAGCAATCAGCCCCAGCATTTT

clone_size: few
d_call: NA
j_call: TRBJ2-1
v_call: TRBV28
cdr3_aa: CASSSHGGTSSRNEQFF
cdr3_nt: TGTGCCAGCAGTTCACACGGCGGGACATCCTCCCGCAATGAGCAGTTCTTC

clone_size: NA
d_call: NA
j_call: TRBJ1-5
v_call: TRBV12-3/TRBV12-4
cdr3_aa: CASSLDPGGNQPQHF
cdr3_nt: TGTGCCAGCAGTTTGGACCCAGGGGGCAATCAGCCCCAGCATTTT

clone_size: many
d_call: NA
j_call: TRBJ1-2
v_call: TRBV18
cdr3_aa: CASSPGVYGYTF
cdr3_nt: TGTGCCAGCTCACCGGGGGTCTATGGCTACACCTTC

clone_size: NA
d_call: TRBD2
j_call: TRBJ2-3
v_call: TRBV9
cdr3_aa: CASSVSGAGIDTQYF
cdr3_nt: TGTGCCAGCAGCGTTAGCGGGGCGGGGATAGATACGCAGTATTTT

clone_size: NA
d_call: TRBD2
j_call: TRBJ2-7
v_call: TRBV5-1
cdr3_aa: CASSWEGYEQYF
cdr3_nt: TGCGCCAGCAGCTGGGAGGGTTACGAGCAGTACTTC

clone_size: NA
d_call: NA
j_call: TRBJ1-6
v_call: TRBV20-1
cdr3_aa: CSASSGFPYNSPLHF
cdr3_nt: TGCAGTGCTAGTTCGGGATTTCCCTATAATTCACCCCTCCACTTT

clone_size: NA
d_call: NA
j_call: TRBJ2-7
v_call: TRBV7-9
cdr3_aa: CASSLVLVRQGSEQYF
cdr3_nt: TGTGCCAGCAGCTTAGTTTTAGTTCGGCAGGGAAGCGAGCAGTACTTC

clone_size: many
d_call: NA
j_call: TRBJ2-3
v_call: TRBV2
cdr3_aa: CATSEPFTDTQYF
cdr3_nt: TGTGCCACCTCAGAGCCCTTCACAGATACGCAGTATTTT

clone_size: few
d_call: NA
j_call: TRBJ2-7
v_call: TRBV4-2
cdr3_aa: CASSQEAPDEQYF
cdr3_nt: TGTGCCAGCAGCCAGGAGGCCCCGGACGAGCAGTACTTC

clone_size: few
d_call: TRBD1
j_call: TRBJ2-1
v_call: TRBV4-1
cdr3_aa: CASSRNRGFGNEQFF
cdr3_nt: TGCGCCAGCAGCCGGAACAGGGGGTTTGGGAATGAGCAGTTCTTC

clone_size: NA
d_call: TRBD1
j_call: TRBJ2-5
v_call: TRBV11-1
cdr3_aa: CASTHHGQDRWGYQETQYF
cdr3_nt: TGTGCCAGCACCCATCACGGACAGGATAGGTGGGGGTACCAAGAGACCCAGTACTTC

clone_size: NA
d_call: NA
j_call: TRBJ2-5
v_call: TRBV4-1
cdr3_aa: CASSQDGDRKETQYF
cdr3_nt: TGCGCCAGCAGCCAAGATGGGGACCGTAAAGAGACCCAGTACTTC

clone_size: few
d_call: NA
j_call: TRBJ2-5
v_call: TRBV4-3
cdr3_aa: CASSAQGNEETQYF
cdr3_nt: TGCGCCAGCAGCGCTCAGGGGAATGAAGAGACCCAGTACTTC

clone_size: few
d_call: TRBD2
j_call: TRBJ2-2
v_call: TRBV6-2/TRBV6-3
cdr3_aa: CASSGTSSDTGELFF
cdr3_nt: TGTGCCAGCAGTGGGACTAGCTCGGACACCGGGGAGCTGTTTTTT

clone_size: NA
d_call: NA
j_call: TRBJ2-3
v_call: TRBV5-4
cdr3_aa: CASSLVRDVPLTGHTDTQYF
cdr3_nt: TGTGCCAGCAGCTTGGTACGAGACGTTCCGTTGACAGGCCACACAGATACGCAGTATTTT

clone_size: many
d_call: NA
j_call: TRBJ2-5
v_call: TRBV28
cdr3_aa: CASSLGTRQETQYF
cdr3_nt: TGTGCCAGCAGTCTAGGGACCCGTCAGGAGACCCAGTACTTC

clone_size: NA
d_call: NA
j_call: TRBJ1-1
v_call: TRBV3-1
cdr3_aa: CASSQEGRGRNTEAFF
cdr3_nt: TGTGCCAGCAGCCAAGAGGGGAGGGGACGGAACACTGAAGCTTTCTTT

clone_size: NA
d_call: TRBD1
j_call: TRBJ2-7
v_call: TRBV24-1
cdr3_aa: CATSGSGTGMTYEQYF
cdr3_nt: TGTGCCACCAGTGGTTCCGGGACAGGGATGACCTACGAGCAGTACTTC

clone_size: NA
d_call: NA
j_call: TRBJ1-4
v_call: TRBV12-3/TRBV12-4
cdr3_aa: CASSLRGKLFF
cdr3_nt: TGTGCCAGCAGTTTGAGGGGAAAACTGTTTTTT

clone_size: NA
d_call: NA
j_call: TRBJ2-6
v_call: TRBV28
cdr3_aa: CASSPITRGANVLTF
cdr3_nt: TGTGCCAGCAGCCCCATAACCCGTGGGGCCAACGTCCTGACTTTC

clone_size: NA
d_call: NA
j_call: TRBJ1-3
v_call: TRBV12-3/TRBV12-4
cdr3_aa: CASSFDSSGNTIYF
cdr3_nt: TGTGCCAGCAGTTTTGACAGCTCTGGAAACACCATATATTTT

clone_size: many
d_call: TRBD2
j_call: TRBJ2-1
v_call: TRBV5-1
cdr3_aa: CASSLASGGHNEQFF
cdr3_nt: TGCGCCAGCAGCTTGGCTAGCGGGGGCCACAATGAGCAGTTCTTC

clone_size: NA
d_call: TRBD1
j_call: TRBJ2-1
v_call: TRBV15
cdr3_aa: CATSSNDQTGRNEQFF
cdr3_nt: TGTGCCACCAGCTCAAACGACCAGACAGGGCGCAATGAGCAGTTCTTC

clone_size: many
d_call: TRBD2
j_call: TRBJ2-1
v_call: TRBV5-1
cdr3_aa: CASSFTGLAGGRTYNEQFF
cdr3_nt: TGCGCCAGCAGCTTTACGGGACTAGCGGGGGGTCGGACCTACAATGAGCAGTTCTTC

clone_size: few
d_call: TRBD1
j_call: TRBJ2-7
v_call: TRBV5-4
cdr3_aa: CASSSRTGGPTSEQYF
cdr3_nt: TGTGCCAGCAGCTCCCGGACAGGGGGCCCTACAAGCGAGCAGTACTTC

clone_size: few
d_call: NA
j_call: TRBJ2-2
v_call: TRBV2
cdr3_aa: CASNDGSQANTGELFF
cdr3_nt: TGTGCCAGCAACGACGGGTCCCAGGCGAACACCGGGGAGCTGTTTTTT

clone_size: NA
d_call: NA
j_call: TRBJ1-1
v_call: TRBV5-1
cdr3_aa: CASTATAGLNTEAFF
cdr3_nt: TGCGCCAGCACCGCCACCGCAGGGCTGAACACTGAAGCTTTCTTT

clone_size: NA
d_call: NA
j_call: TRBJ2-2
v_call: TRBV19
cdr3_aa: CASSWQGNTGELFF
cdr3_nt: TGTGCCAGCAGTTGGCAGGGGAACACCGGGGAGCTGTTTTTT

clone_size: many
d_call: NA
j_call: TRBJ2-1
v_call: TRBV7-2
cdr3_aa: CASSPPEGYNEQFF
cdr3_nt: TGTGCCAGCAGCCCGCCGGAGGGGTACAATGAGCAGTTCTTC

clone_size: few
d_call: TRBD2
j_call: TRBJ2-7
v_call: TRBV6-1
cdr3_aa: CASSPGLAGGSQYEQYF
cdr3_nt: TGTGCCAGCAGCCCGGGACTAGCGGGGGGCTCTCAATACGAGCAGTACTTC

clone_size: NA
d_call: TRBD2
j_call: TRBJ2-1
v_call: TRBV5-1
cdr3_aa: CASSFGEASGASSYNEQFF
cdr3_nt: TGCGCCAGCAGCTTCGGGGAGGCTAGCGGGGCCAGCTCCTACAATGAGCAGTTCTTC

clone_size: many
d_call: NA
j_call: TRBJ2-7
v_call: TRBV24-1
cdr3_aa: CATSEAASYEQYF
cdr3_nt: TGTGCCACCAGTGAGGCGGCAAGCTACGAGCAGTACTTC

clone_size: NA
d_call: NA
j_call: TRBJ1-2
v_call: TRBV5-4
cdr3_aa: CASSLEPRANYGYTF
cdr3_nt: TGTGCCAGCAGCTTGGAGCCTCGAGCTAACTATGGCTACACCTTC

clone_size: NA
d_call: NA
j_call: TRBJ2-5
v_call: TRBV5-1
cdr3_aa: CASRDPHQETQYF
cdr3_nt: TGCGCCAGCAGGGACCCCCACCAAGAGACCCAGTACTTC

clone_size: few
d_call: TRBD1
j_call: TRBJ2-7
v_call: TRBV7-9
cdr3_aa: CASSPPGQGAKYF
cdr3_nt: TGTGCCAGCAGCCCGCCGGGACAGGGGGCGAAGTACTTC

clone_size: few
d_call: TRBD1
j_call: TRBJ2-7
v_call: TRBV20-1
cdr3_aa: CSARRDRGGYEQYF
cdr3_nt: TGCAGTGCTAGAAGGGACAGGGGAGGCTACGAGCAGTACTTC

clone_size: few
d_call: NA
j_call: TRBJ1-1
v_call: TRBV5-6
cdr3_aa: CASSFHGFGTEAFF
cdr3_nt: TGTGCCAGCAGCTTTCACGGGTTCGGCACTGAAGCTTTCTTT

clone_size: NA
d_call: NA
j_call: TRBJ1-6
v_call: TRBV7-2
cdr3_aa: CASSLITPAPLHF
cdr3_nt: TGTGCCAGCAGCTTAATTACGCCCGCACCCCTCCACTTT

clone_size: NA
d_call: TRBD1
j_call: TRBJ2-5
v_call: TRBV19
cdr3_aa: CASSRRQGGQTQYF
cdr3_nt: TGTGCCAGTAGCCGGAGACAGGGCGGACAGACCCAGTACTTC